Listed below are T cell receptor beta chains from one sample, sequenced in a study of blood T cell repertoires in COVID-19. Only in-frame clones appear in the TCRdb table, and some are missing; sequencing was by immunoSEQ multiplex PCR. The repertoire holds 220,000 or so clones, with around 86% as singletons. Sequenced sample: peripheral blood. The receptors derive from a woman aged 50 to 60 with COVID-19, enrolled during active disease. Both conserved end residues are trimmed from each CDR3. Fields, in order: clone size, V gene, CDR3 protein. Clone size is not always given. Where it is, it says once, few, many or a class for expanded clones.

abundance: -; v_gene: TRBV19; CDR3aa: ASSIVARPPRETQY
abundance: -; v_gene: TRBV7-6; CDR3aa: ASSLSRDRAGLGTEAF
abundance: -; v_gene: TRBV5-4; CDR3aa: ASSLGPSGNTIY
abundance: -; v_gene: TRBV3-1/TRBV3-2; CDR3aa: ASSLLAGAVETQY
abundance: -; v_gene: TRBV28; CDR3aa: ASSFKRGTATNEKLF
abundance: once; v_gene: TRBV12-5; CDR3aa: ASGLTGSISNEQF
abundance: -; v_gene: TRBV5-4; CDR3aa: ASRPDYSGAGNTIY
abundance: once; v_gene: TRBV3-1/TRBV3-2; CDR3aa: ASSQGPDGKY
abundance: -; v_gene: TRBV7-9; CDR3aa: ASSLVSTGELF
abundance: -; v_gene: TRBV19; CDR3aa: ATRQGIREEQF
abundance: -; v_gene: TRBV7-2; CDR3aa: ASSLVRGNTIY
abundance: -; v_gene: TRBV5-5; CDR3aa: ASSSGGGQNTEAF
abundance: -; v_gene: TRBV3-1/TRBV3-2; CDR3aa: ASSQDRRTGSEKLF
abundance: -; v_gene: TRBV10-3; CDR3aa: AITRDRDGGYT
abundance: -; v_gene: TRBV19; CDR3aa: ASSTGPYEQY
abundance: -; v_gene: TRBV6-5; CDR3aa: ASTRGGQDTQY
abundance: few; v_gene: TRBV5-6; CDR3aa: ASRSRDRATYEQY
abundance: -; v_gene: TRBV5-8; CDR3aa: ASSLGQGMDTQY
abundance: -; v_gene: TRBV4-1; CDR3aa: ASSLVTGTSGGPQETQY
abundance: -; v_gene: TRBV7-2; CDR3aa: ASSSRESREQY
abundance: -; v_gene: TRBV4-3; CDR3aa: ASSQSRGGRIAKNIQY
abundance: -; v_gene: TRBV18; CDR3aa: ASSPPVGAGGELF
abundance: -; v_gene: TRBV10-3; CDR3aa: ASGQQTGNTIY
abundance: -; v_gene: TRBV24-1; CDR3aa: ATSDLNSGQTYNEQF
abundance: -; v_gene: TRBV30; CDR3aa: AWSSRSEEAF
abundance: once; v_gene: TRBV19; CDR3aa: ASSTTKWTGWQAF
abundance: -; v_gene: TRBV19; CDR3aa: ASSWGTYTDTQY